This T cell receptor (beta chain) was identified during a study of blood T cell repertoires in COVID-19. Study-wide background: Whether acute or convalescent, the COVID-19 samples came from the United States, Italy and Spain.

The germline V gene encodes CDR1 GTSNPN and CDR2 SVGIG (reference sequence). The J segment lost 2 bases and the V segment lost 5 bases, leaving 0 bases of the junction unmatched. CDR3 size: 13 residues. The assay was immunoSEQ multiplex PCR, and TCRdb's table has in-frame clones only and misses some. The table shows tens of thousands of clones, with 88% occurring only once. The table lists this clone with a count of one. This receptor was identified in a woman older than 75 with acute or convalescent COVID-19. V is TRBV30 and J is TRBJ1-3; TRBD1 aligns across 10 bases. The sequenced sample consisted of peripheral blood. The CDR3 here is CAWGTGAGNTIYF. In DNA form, the CDR3 reads TGTGCCTGGGGGACAGGGGCTGGAAACACCATATATTTT.